These T cell receptor beta chains were read from a single sample in a study. TCRdb re-called the 5' RACE reads with MiXCR, one entry per CDR3 protein. The sample contains roughly 60,000 distinct CDR3 sequences, less than 30% of which appear only once. Source material: tumor-infiltrating Tregs sorted from the breast tumor. These receptors all come from a female donor with breast cancer. CDR3s include the opening cysteine and the closing phenylalanine or tryptophan. The D gene is left open where the match is weak. Clone size is stated in some rows and not others, as once, few, many or a class when expanded.

D,size,J,V,CDR3,DNA
TRBD2,few,TRBJ2-7,TRBV28,CASSSRGLAGGIEQYF,TGTGCCAGCAGCTCCCGGGGACTAGCGGGAGGGATCGAGCAGTACTTC
.,.,TRBJ1-5,TRBV20-1,CSARDNRVGNQPQHF,TGCAGTGCTAGAGATAACCGGGTGGGAAATCAGCCCCAGCATTTT
.,many,TRBJ1-5,TRBV6-2/TRBV6-3,CASSYGRQGDQPQHF,TGTGCCAGCAGTTACGGCCGGCAGGGCGACCAGCCCCAGCATTTT
.,many,TRBJ2-1,TRBV7-2,CASSLVPGSYNEQFF,TGTGCCAGCAGCTTAGTTCCCGGTTCCTACAATGAGCAGTTCTTC
.,.,TRBJ2-6,TRBV5-1,CASSLNRLSGANVLTF,TGCGCCAGCAGCTTGAACAGGTTATCTGGGGCCAACGTCCTGACTTTC
TRBD1,few,TRBJ2-7,TRBV9,CASSVSIGTGTYEQYF,TGTGCCAGCAGCGTTTCGATAGGGACAGGGACCTACGAGCAGTACTTC
TRBD2,few,TRBJ2-1,TRBV7-8,CASSPHGGSDEQFF,TGTGCCAGCAGCCCTCATGGCGGGAGCGATGAGCAGTTCTTC
TRBD2,many,TRBJ2-3,TRBV11-1,CASSLPGLRGQYF,TGTGCCAGCAGCTTACCGGGACTACGAGGGCAGTATTTT
.,.,TRBJ2-7,TRBV7-2,CASSSAGTPRLYEQYF,TGTGCCAGCAGCTCGGCAGGGACTCCCCGACTCTACGAGCAGTACTTC
.,.,TRBJ2-1,TRBV6-1,CASKGGISYNEQFF,TGTGCCAGCAAGGGCGGGATCTCCTACAATGAGCAGTTCTTC
.,.,TRBJ2-5,TRBV5-1,CASSQREMRKTQYF,TGCGCCAGCAGCCAAAGGGAAATGAGAAAGACCCAGTACTTC
TRBD1,many,TRBJ2-7,TRBV11-2,CASSSGQGWEQYF,TGTGCCAGCAGCTCGGGACAGGGGTGGGAGCAGTACTTC
.,few,TRBJ2-5,TRBV9,CASSVRQDQETQYF,TGTGCCAGCAGCGTCAGACAGGACCAAGAGACCCAGTACTTC
TRBD1,.,TRBJ2-7,TRBV20-1,CSARQGASGEQYF,TGCAGTGCCAGACAGGGGGCGTCGGGCGAGCAGTACTTC
TRBD2,many,TRBJ2-3,TRBV7-2,CASSYTSGGGRDTQYF,TGTGCCAGCAGCTATACTAGCGGGGGGGGCAGAGATACGCAGTATTTT
TRBD1,many,TRBJ2-4,TRBV7-6,CASSLGQGNIQYF,TGTGCCAGCAGCTTAGGACAGGGGAACATTCAGTACTTC
.,.,TRBJ1-1,TRBV5-1,CASSLAAANTEVFF,TGCGCCAGCAGCTTGGCTGCAGCGAACACTGAAGTTTTCTTT
TRBD1,many,TRBJ2-7,TRBV5-5,CASSRGQPPYEQYF,TGTGCCAGCAGCCGGGGACAGCCCCCCTACGAGCAGTACTTC
.,few,TRBJ1-3,TRBV6-1,CASRKGHLSRSGNTIYF,TGTGCCAGCAGGAAAGGACACCTAAGCCGCTCTGGAAACACCATATATTTT
.,.,TRBJ2-3,TRBV7-6,CASSWDSPEDTQYF,TGTGCCAGCAGCTGGGACTCCCCAGAAGATACGCAGTATTTT
.,many,TRBJ1-2,TRBV7-3,CASSRGGDGYGYTF,TGTGCCAGCAGTCGCGGCGGGGACGGCTATGGCTACACCTTC
.,.,TRBJ2-1,TRBV7-3,CAGSSGRNRDNEQFF,TGTGCCGGCAGCTCCGGAAGGAATAGGGACAATGAGCAGTTCTTC
.,.,TRBJ2-7,TRBV11-2,CAGSLGAGNTYEQYF,TGTGCCGGCAGCTTAGGGGCGGGAAACACCTACGAGCAGTACTTC
.,few,TRBJ2-3,TRBV28,CASSLTDTQYF,TGTGCCAGCAGTCTGACAGATACGCAGTATTTT
TRBD1,few,TRBJ1-1,TRBV20-1,CSAGTGGFGTEAFF,TGCAGTGCGGGGACAGGGGGATTTGGCACTGAAGCTTTCTTT
TRBD2,.,TRBJ2-5,TRBV7-2,CASSPARGGTQYF,TGTGCCAGCAGCCCTGCGCGGGGGGGGACCCAGTACTTC